This T cell receptor (beta chain) comes out of a study of blood T cell repertoires in COVID-19. Measured with immunoSEQ multiplex PCR; TCRdb has only the in-frame clones, and not every one. The sample has some 87,000 clones, over 70% seen once; the top ten hold 20% to 25%. This clone was observed a few times. Trimming took off 4 bases at V and 5 bases at J, with 14 bases between the two ends. The length of the CDR3 is 13 residues. The germline V gene encodes CDR1 SQVTM and CDR2 ANQGSEA. The clonotype was recovered from a man aged 80 or over with active or convalescent COVID-19. The sequencing input was peripheral blood. The chain links TRBV29-1 to TRBJ2-5, with a weak D call TRBD1 (5 bases). The CDR3 nucleotides read TGCAGCGTTGTTCGTGACAGCTGGGAGACCCAGTACTTC. Amino acid sequence: CSVVRDSWETQYF.